These T cell receptor beta chains were read from a single sample in a study of cytomegalovirus exposure and HLA in healthy donors. Sequencing used immunoSEQ multiplex PCR; TCRdb keeps in-frame clones, though not all of them. In the table there are more than 80,000 clones, around 64% of which are singletons. Sequences were obtained from PBMCs. These TCRs come from a man between 60 and 75 years old in good health and CMV-seronegative. The CDR3 runs from the conserved cysteine through the conserved F or W. D genes are given only for firm matches. Clone size, where shown, is once, few, many, or a class for clones that have expanded.

D	V	J	size	DNA	CDR3
TRBD1	TRBV11-1	TRBJ1-5	NA	TGTGCCAGCAGCTTTGGGACAGGGGTTGGTCAGCCCCAGCATTTT	CASSFGTGVGQPQHF
NA	TRBV29-1	TRBJ2-7	NA	TGCAGCGTTGGCGGCGGAACCTACGAGCAGTACTTC	CSVGGGTYEQYF
TRBD1	TRBV9	TRBJ2-5	few	TGTGCCAGCAGCGCTACAGGGGGCTGGGAGACCCAGTACTTC	CASSATGGWETQYF
TRBD2	TRBV9	TRBJ2-2	NA	TGTGCCAGCAGCAGGAGGACTAGCGACACCGGGGAGCTGTTTTTT	CASSRRTSDTGELFF
TRBD2	TRBV2	TRBJ2-1	NA	TGTGCCAGCAGTGAAGGTACTAGCGGGGGGGTGCAGTTCTTC	CASSEGTSGGVQFF
NA	TRBV19	TRBJ1-1	NA	TGTGCCAGTAGTATAGTCCAGAACACTGAAGCTTTCTTT	CASSIVQNTEAFF
NA	TRBV19	TRBJ2-7	NA	TGTGCCAGTAGTATAACAGGGCAGTTAACCTACGAGCAGTACTTC	CASSITGQLTYEQYF
TRBD1	TRBV5-4	TRBJ2-6	NA	TGTGCCAGCAGCTTGGATTGGGGACAGGGGGCACCTGGGGCCAACGTCCTGACTTTC	CASSLDWGQGAPGANVLTF
NA	TRBV9	TRBJ1-2	NA	TGTGCCAGCAGGGCAGGGTCAGGTATGCATGGCTACACCTTC	CASRAGSGMHGYTF
TRBD2	TRBV7-6	TRBJ2-1	NA	TGTGCCAGCAGCCCGGGACTAGCGGGTTACTACAATGAGCAGTTCTTC	CASSPGLAGYYNEQFF
TRBD1	TRBV5-1	TRBJ1-1	NA	TGCGCCAGCAGCGCCGGACAGGCAAGCTCGAACACTGAAGCTTTCTTT	CASSAGQASSNTEAFF
NA	TRBV25-1	TRBJ2-7	NA	TGTGCCAGCAGTGTCCCAGGGTTTTACGAGCAGTACTTC	CASSVPGFYEQYF
NA	TRBV6-5	TRBJ1-1	NA	TGTGCCAGCAGAAACGGGGTTCTTGCTTTCTTT	CASRNGVLAFF
NA	TRBV7-9	TRBJ1-1	NA	TGTGCCAGCAGCTTAAATCAGGCCAAAGAAGCTTTCTTT	CASSLNQAKEAFF
TRBD2	TRBV18	TRBJ2-3	few	TGTGCCAGCTCTCCTCTAGCGGGAGGTTCAGATACGCAGTATTTT	CASSPLAGGSDTQYF
TRBD2	TRBV6-5	TRBJ2-7	NA	TGTGCCAGCACCTTCGGTAGCGGGCAGCAGTACTTC	CASTFGSGQQYF
NA	TRBV5-1	TRBJ1-3	NA	TGCGCCAGCAGCCCCGGCAGGGGCGGTTACGGAAACACCATATATTTT	CASSPGRGGYGNTIYF
NA	TRBV2	TRBJ1-2	NA	TGTGCCAGCAGTGAAGAGGGGCCCTATGGCTACACCTTC	CASSEEGPYGYTF
NA	TRBV15	TRBJ1-1	NA	TGTGCCACCAGCACGGGGAAGAACACTGAAGCTTTCTTT	CATSTGKNTEAFF
TRBD2	TRBV6-1	TRBJ2-3	NA	TGTGCCAGCAGTGATAGGACTAGCGGGAGCCTTATCGTGCAGTATTTT	CASSDRTSGSLIVQYF
NA	TRBV18	TRBJ2-7	NA	TGTGCCAGCTCACCACCTTCAACCGGTTGGGAGCAGTACTTC	CASSPPSTGWEQYF
NA	TRBV5-8	TRBJ1-1	NA	TGTGCCAGCAGCAACAGTCTAATATCGAGGGACTTGAACACTGAAGCTTTCTTT	CASSNSLISRDLNTEAFF
TRBD1	TRBV28	TRBJ2-7	many	TGTGCCAGCAGTTTTGGGGGACAGGGTCACTACGAGCAGTACTTC	CASSFGGQGHYEQYF
TRBD1	TRBV4-1	TRBJ2-7	NA	TGCGCCAGCAGACAACTGGGGACAGGGGCCTACGAGCAGTACTTC	CASRQLGTGAYEQYF
NA	TRBV29-1	TRBJ2-7	NA	TGCAGCGTTGACACAGGCGGTCGTGACGAGCAGTACTTC	CSVDTGGRDEQYF
TRBD2	TRBV12-5	TRBJ2-1	NA	TGTGCTAGTGGTTTGGTCCCGGGGGGACTAGCGGCAAGCCGGGCGGCCTACAATGAGCAGTTCTTC	CASGLVPGGLAASRAAYNEQFF
TRBD2	TRBV13	TRBJ2-1	NA	TGTGCCAGCCGAGGACTAGCGGGAGGAGATGAGCAGTTCTTC	CASRGLAGGDEQFF
NA	TRBV7-8	TRBJ2-1	NA	TGTGCCAGCCGGAACTCCGCCGAGGGGGGGGACCTCCATGAGCAGTTCTTC	CASRNSAEGGDLHEQFF
TRBD1	TRBV4-1	TRBJ1-5	NA	TGCGCCAGCAGCCAACGGACAGGGAGCAATCAGCCCCAGCATTTT	CASSQRTGSNQPQHF
NA	TRBV19	TRBJ1-2	NA	TGTGCCAGTACCGGGGAGGTTTTCTATGGCTACACCTTC	CASTGEVFYGYTF
NA	TRBV6-5	TRBJ2-1	NA	TGTGCCAGCAGTTCACCGGGACTCTCCAATGAGCAGTTCTTC	CASSSPGLSNEQFF
NA	TRBV11-2	TRBJ1-1	NA	TGTGCCAGCAGCTTATCCCGTGGGGGGACTGAAGCTTTCTTT	CASSLSRGGTEAFF
NA	TRBV7-9	TRBJ2-4	few	TGTGCCAGCAGCTTAACCGACTTGGTCAAAAACATTCAGTACTTC	CASSLTDLVKNIQYF
TRBD2	TRBV2	TRBJ2-1	few	TGTGCCAGCAGTTGGAGCGGGGGTAACAATGAGCAGTTCTTC	CASSWSGGNNEQFF
NA	TRBV6-5	TRBJ1-3	NA	TGTGCCAGCCGATACCAGGGGTCTGGAAACACCATATATTTT	CASRYQGSGNTIYF
TRBD1	TRBV2	TRBJ1-6	many	TGTGCCAGCAGCGACAGGGGAAATTCACCCCTCCACTTT	CASSDRGNSPLHF
NA	TRBV19	TRBJ1-4	NA	TGTGCCAGTAGTAACCAGGGTAGGGGTGAAAAACTGTTTTTT	CASSNQGRGEKLFF
NA	TRBV2	TRBJ1-1	NA	TGTGCCAGCATCGCTGTACAGGGATTGAACACTGAAGCTTTCTTT	CASIAVQGLNTEAFF
TRBD2	TRBV18	TRBJ2-5	NA	TGTGCCAGCTCACCAGGACTAGCGGGGGATGAGACCCAGTACTTC	CASSPGLAGDETQYF
NA	TRBV19	TRBJ2-7	NA	TGTGCCAGTAGGTCGGCAGGGTCCTACGAGCAGTACTTC	CASRSAGSYEQYF
NA	TRBV5-1	TRBJ2-1	NA	TGCGCCAGCAGCCTGAGGGGGGGTGAGCAGTTCTTC	CASSLRGGEQFF
NA	TRBV4-1	TRBJ2-2	few	TGCGCCAGCAGCCGACAAACGGCTCATGCGAACACCGGGGAGCTGTTTTTT	CASSRQTAHANTGELFF
TRBD2	TRBV9	TRBJ2-3	NA	TGTGCCAGCAGCGTAGGGGCTAGCGGGGCGGATACGCAGTATTTT	CASSVGASGADTQYF
NA	TRBV2	TRBJ2-5	few	TGTGCCAGCAAACTCCTCACGAGGGTCCTGGAGACCCAGTACTTC	CASKLLTRVLETQYF
NA	TRBV19	TRBJ2-6	NA	TGTGCCAGTAGTAAGGAGTATTCTGGGGCCAACGTCCTGACTTTC	CASSKEYSGANVLTF